This TCR beta chain was identified in a study of blood T cells in healthy people across ages. General study results and limits: Long-lived donors had more naive CD4+ cells and higher diversity than aged donors. TCR beta diversity correlated strongly with naive T cell percentage.

The donors, aged about 6 to 95, were healthy Caucasians from Russia. Notes on this clonotype: The target antigen is unknown.

Sample-barcoded 5' priming and a J-beta primer mix drove a second PCR of roughly 7 to 11 cycles. Every sample produced at least 2.5 million CDR3-containing paired-end reads. TCRdb redid the calling of the 5' RACE reads with MiXCR, one entry per CDR3 protein. Of hundreds of thousands of distinct CDR3 sequences in the sample, around three fifths were seen once. CDR1 is SGHRS, CDR2 YFSETQ, per germline. With V trimmed by 3 bases and J by 2 bases, 6 bases remained unmatched. This CDR3 is 15 amino acids long. Sequences were obtained from blood. V gene TRBV5-1 combines with J gene TRBJ1-2, with 8 bases matching TRBD1. The TCR sequence derives from a man in his 60s in good health. CDR3 residues: CASSWGTGGNYGYTF. Here the CDR3 DNA reads TGCGCCAGCAGCTGGGGGACAGGCGGAAACTATGGCTACACCTTC.